This record looks at one TCR beta chain sequence and its context. Its matching antigen is unknown. The CDR3 is 18 amino acids. The J segment lost 3 bases and the V segment lost 7 bases, leaving 18 bases of the junction unmatched. The germline V gene has CDR1 MRHNA and CDR2 SNTAGT. The data were obtained in a study of cytomegalovirus exposure and HLA in healthy donors. Study-wide findings and caveats: In a later analysis, CMV-associated beta chains were mostly HLA-associated, it appeared.

The PCR contained 60 Vbeta and 13 Jbeta primers. Sequencing used immunoSEQ multiplex PCR; TCRdb keeps in-frame clones, though not all of them. The top ten hold less than 9.5% of the sample, which has about 100,000 clones, around 77% seen once. The sequence was collected from a man aged 30 to 45 in good health and CMV-seronegative. Source material: PBMCs. The V call is TRBV6-4, the J call TRBJ2-1; 7 nucleotides match TRBD2. CDR3 loop: CASTPRGGRQPNYNEQFF. The CDR3 bases are TGTGCCAGCACCCCGCGGGGAGGGCGACAGCCCAACTACAATGAGCAGTTCTTC.